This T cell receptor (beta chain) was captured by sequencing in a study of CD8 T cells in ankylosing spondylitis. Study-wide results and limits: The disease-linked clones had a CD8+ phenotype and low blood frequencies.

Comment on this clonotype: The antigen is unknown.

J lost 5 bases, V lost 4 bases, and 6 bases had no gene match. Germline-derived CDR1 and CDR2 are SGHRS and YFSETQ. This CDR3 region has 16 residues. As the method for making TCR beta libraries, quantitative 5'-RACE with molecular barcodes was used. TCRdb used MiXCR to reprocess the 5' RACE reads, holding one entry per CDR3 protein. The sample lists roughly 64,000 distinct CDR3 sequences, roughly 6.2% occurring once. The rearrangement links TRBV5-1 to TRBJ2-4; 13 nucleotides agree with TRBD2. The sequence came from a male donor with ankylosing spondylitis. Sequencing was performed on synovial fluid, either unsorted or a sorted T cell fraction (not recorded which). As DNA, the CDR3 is TGCGCCAGCAGCCCCACTAGCGGGAGGGCACAAAACATTCAGTACTTC. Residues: CASSPTSGRAQNIQYF.